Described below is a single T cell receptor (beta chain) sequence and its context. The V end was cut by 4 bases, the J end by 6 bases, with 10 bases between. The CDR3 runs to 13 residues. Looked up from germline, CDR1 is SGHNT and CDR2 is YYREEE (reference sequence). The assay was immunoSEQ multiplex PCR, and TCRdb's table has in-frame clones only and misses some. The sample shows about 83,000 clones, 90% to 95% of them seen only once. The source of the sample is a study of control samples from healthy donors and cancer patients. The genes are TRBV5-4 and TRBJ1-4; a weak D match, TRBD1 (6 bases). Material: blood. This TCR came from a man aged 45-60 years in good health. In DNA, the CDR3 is TGTGCCAGCAGCGTACAGGGTGATGAAAAACTGTTTTTT. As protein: CASSVQGDEKLFF.